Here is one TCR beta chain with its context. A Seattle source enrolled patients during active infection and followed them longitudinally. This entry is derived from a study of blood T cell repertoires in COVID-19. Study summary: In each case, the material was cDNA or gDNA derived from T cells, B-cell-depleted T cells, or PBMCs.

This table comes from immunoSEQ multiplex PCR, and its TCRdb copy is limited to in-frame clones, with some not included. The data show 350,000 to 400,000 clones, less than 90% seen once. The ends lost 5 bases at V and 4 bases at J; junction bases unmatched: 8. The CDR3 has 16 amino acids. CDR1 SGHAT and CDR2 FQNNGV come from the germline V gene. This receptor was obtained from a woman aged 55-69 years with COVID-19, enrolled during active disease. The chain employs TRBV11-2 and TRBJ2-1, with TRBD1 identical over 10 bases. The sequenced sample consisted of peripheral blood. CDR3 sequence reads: CASSATTGGVYNEQFF. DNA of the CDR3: TGTGCCAGCAGCGCCACGACAGGGGGCGTTTACAATGAGCAGTTCTTC.